This TCR beta chain was profiled in a study of CD4 T cells in relation to SARS-CoV-2 and coronaviruses. Across the whole study: ViraFEST: roughly 10-day antigen culture of PBMCs, then TCR beta CDR3 sequencing.

For this clone: What it binds is not known.

Profiled with immunoSEQ multiplex PCR; TCRdb holds only in-frame clones, not every one. Seen here are 18,000 or so clones, about three quarters observed once, and the top ten hold about 32%. The unexposed donors gave CD4+ T cells in about 2011-2018, prior to COVID-19. CD4+ T cells were isolated from the cells after 10 days of culture. Germline-derived CDR1 and CDR2 are SNHLY and FYNNEI. There are 14 residues in the CDR3. V dropped 7 bases and J dropped 4 bases, with 13 bases sitting between them. The chain joins TRBV2 to TRBJ2-2; possible D gene TRBD2, 6 bases. Sequenced input: CD4+ T cells from PBMCs, cultured in vitro. The receptor's source is a human donor in good health. The CDR3 nucleotides read TGTGCCAGCAAAAGTCCCGGGGGCACCGGGGAGCTGTTTTTT. Encoded protein: CASKSPGGTGELFF.